The present T cell receptor (beta chain) was sequenced within a study of blood T cell repertoires in COVID-19. The overall study: Whether acute or convalescent, the COVID-19 samples came from the United States, Italy and Spain.

This clone turned up a few times. V was pared by 6 bases and J by 2 bases, with 13 bases between. The V gene's germline CDR1 is MNHEY and CDR2 SVGAGI. The CDR3 runs 14 residues. Original analysis: Amplified reference gene primers provided the basis for estimating nucleated cell counts. TCRdb keeps only in-frame clones here, not all; method: immunoSEQ multiplex PCR. That table is the source of V, J and clone size, and D and trimming were worked out from the DNA. The data show about 170,000 clones, with 70% to 90% seen just once and about 7% held by the top ten. The clonotype originates from a woman of 80 years or more in a cohort sampled during active or convalescent COVID-19. Material for sequencing was peripheral blood. The chain combines TRBV6-5 with TRBJ1-2; tentatively, D is TRBD1 (6 bases). The CDR3 spells CASRLDSVNYGYTF. The CDR3 DNA sequence: TGTGCCAGCAGACTGGACAGCGTAAACTATGGCTACACCTTC.